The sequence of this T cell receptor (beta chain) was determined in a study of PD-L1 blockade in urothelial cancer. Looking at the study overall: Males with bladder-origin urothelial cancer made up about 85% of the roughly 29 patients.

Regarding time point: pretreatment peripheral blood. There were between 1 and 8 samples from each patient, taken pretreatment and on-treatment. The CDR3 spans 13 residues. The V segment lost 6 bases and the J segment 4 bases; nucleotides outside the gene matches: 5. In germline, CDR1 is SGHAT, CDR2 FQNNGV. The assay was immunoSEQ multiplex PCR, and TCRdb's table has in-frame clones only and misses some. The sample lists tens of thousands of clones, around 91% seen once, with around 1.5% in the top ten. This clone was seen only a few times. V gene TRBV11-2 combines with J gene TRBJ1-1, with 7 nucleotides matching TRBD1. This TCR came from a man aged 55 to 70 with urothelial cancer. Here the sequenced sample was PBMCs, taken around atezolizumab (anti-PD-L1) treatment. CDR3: CASRRQGSTEAFF. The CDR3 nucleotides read TGTGCCAGCAGGAGACAGGGCTCCACTGAAGCTTTCTTT.